The 20 T cell receptor beta chains below all came from one sample that was sequenced in a study of human thymus T cells (dated by TCRdb to 2019 to 2021). The protocol used for the library was the immunoSEQ multiplex PCR assay. Not all clones reach the TCRdb copy of this immuneACCESS table, which keeps in-frame sequences only. Checked studies attribute under half of the gap to unresolved V genes and leave the rest unexplained. This sample comprises some 78,000 clones, nearly 98% of them detected only once. The biggest ten clones account for around 0.03% of the sample. Thymus tissue was obtained as surgical resects removed during corrective cardiac surgery. Sequencing was done on a sample of thymus tissue. The receptors stem from a boy in the first two years of life with a congenital heart defect but otherwise immunologically healthy.

The rearrangement joins TRBV14 to TRBJ2-3; D possibly corresponds to TRBD1 (6 bases). Germline CDR1 and CDR2: SGHDN and FVKESK. V lost 4 bases and J 8 bases, leaving 22 bases between the germline ends. CDR3 length equals 16 residues. CDR3 region: CASSLKKGIVRGTQYF. The CDR3 nucleotides read TGTGCCAGCAGCCTCAAAAAGGGGATCGTCAGGGGTACGCAGTATTTT. Together with reference TRBV14 and TRBJ2-3, the CDR3 gives the full variable domain: EAGVTQFPSHSVIEKGQTVTLRCDPISGHDNLYWYRRVMGKEIKFLLHFVKESKQDESGMPNNRFLAERTGGTYSTLKVQPAELEDSGVYFCASSLKKGIVRGTQYFGPGTRLTVL.

This clone was detected once. This chain uses TRBV12-5 with TRBJ2-1; D might be TRBD1 or TRBD2, each matching 5 bases. The V end was cut by 2 bases, the J end by 5 bases, with 19 bases between. This CDR3 has 17 amino acids. The germline V gene has CDR1 LGHNT and CDR2 FRNRAP. For the CDR3, the DNA is TGTGCTAGTGGTTTGCTATCCGGACTTCGGGACCACAATGAGCAGTTCTTC. It encodes CASGLLSGLRDHNEQFF.

V and J are TRBV5-5 and TRBJ1-6; D is unresolved. V lost 0 bases to trimming and J lost 6 bases, with 16 bases between them. CDR3 length equals 17 residues. Germline V gives CDR1 SGHKS, CDR2 YYEKEE (reference sequence). The CDR3, as DNA: TGTGCCAGCAGCTTGGATCCAGACGCAGCAATTAATTCACCCCTCCACTTT. It specifies CASSLDPDAAINSPLHF.

This sequence joins TRBV15 and TRBJ2-5; D uncertain. The CDR3 totals 17 residues. Germline V CDR1 and CDR2: LNHNV, YYDKDF (reference sequence). Between the trimmed V and J ends, which lost 5 bases and 0 bases, there was a span of 19 bases. CDR3 in amino acids: CATSVGFIGSHQETQYF. The CDR3 nucleotides read TGTGCCACCAGCGTCGGTTTCATCGGCAGCCACCAAGAGACCCAGTACTTC.

The chain recombines TRBV6-4 with TRBJ1-3; D remains ambiguous. This CDR3 has 17 amino acids. Trimming shortened V by 6 bases and J by 4 bases, and 22 bases separated the two germline ends. Germline lookup yields CDR1 MRHNA and CDR2 SNTAGT. The CDR3, as DNA: TGTGCCAGCAGATCCTATGTCCGAGGCCCTCTGGGAAACACCATATATTTT. Its translation is CASRSYVRGPLGNTIYF.

The chain is built from TRBV4-2 and TRBJ2-4; 12 nucleotides match TRBD1. The junction had 10 bases not matched to a gene; V was cut back by 4 bases and J by 0 bases. This CDR3 spans 19 amino acids. Germline V lookup: CDR1 LGHNA, CDR2 YNFKEQ. The CDR3 protein is CASSPRGQGAPLAKNIQYF. Here the CDR3 DNA reads TGTGCCAGCAGCCCCAGGGGACAGGGGGCCCCCCTAGCCAAAAACATTCAGTACTTC.

In its sample, this clone was seen once. The chain is built from TRBV6-6 and TRBJ1-2, with 7 bases lining up with TRBD1. Unmatched junction bases numbered 12, after V lost 2 bases and J lost 6 bases. The CDR3 is made up of 16 amino acids. In germline, CDR1 is MNHNY, CDR2 SVGAGI (reference sequence). The CDR3 protein is CASSYGLDRRTNGYTF. CDR3 nucleotides: TGTGCCAGCAGTTACGGTCTGGACAGGCGGACAAATGGCTACACCTTC.

This chain joins TRBV7-6 and TRBJ2-7, with 11 bases fitting TRBD1. Trimming at V came to 1 base and at J to 6 bases, leaving 11 bases not matched to a gene. This CDR3 has 17 residues. The germline V gene encodes CDR1 SGHVS and CDR2 FNYEAQ. In nucleotides, the CDR3 is TGTGCCAGCAGCTTAGGACGACCCGGACAGGGGGCCTGCGAGCAGTACTTC. It translates to CASSLGRPGQGACEQYF.

This chain uses TRBV23-1 with TRBJ1-1; maybe TRBD1 (5 bases). TRBV23-1 is filed as an ORF, its function uncertain. The V end lost 0 bases, the J end lost 5 bases, and 13 bases lay between the germline ends. This CDR3 is 15 amino acids long. The CDR3 region is CASSQSRQSGTEAFF. The CDR3 region has the DNA TGCGCCAGCAGTCAATCCCGACAGTCTGGGACTGAAGCTTTCTTT.

The J gene is TRBJ2-1, the V gene TRBV7-9, with D perhaps being TRBD1 or TRBD2 (5 bases each). CDR1 and CDR2 from the germline V gene are SEHNR and FQNEAQ (reference sequence). Trimming shortened V by 5 bases and J by 0 bases, and 11 bases separated the two germline ends. The CDR3 has 15 amino acids. In DNA form, the CDR3 reads TGTGCCAGCAGCGCCGGGACCTCCTCCTACAATGAGCAGTTCTTC. Its translation: CASSAGTSSYNEQFF.

V is TRBV6-4 and J is TRBJ2-3; D call uncertain. This CDR3 is built from 13 residues. CDR1 is MRHNA and CDR2 is SNTAGT in the germline V gene. Trimming took off 0 bases at V and 5 bases at J, with 6 bases between the two ends. CDR3 in amino acids: CASSDSSVDTQYF. CDR3 in DNA: TGTGCCAGCAGTGACTCGTCGGTAGATACGCAGTATTTT.

The rearrangement uses TRBV7-5 and TRBJ2-1; TRBD2 reflects the table's D call only, with no check against the DNA. TRBV7-5 is noted as a pseudogene. This CDR3 has 15 amino acids. CDR3 bases: TGTGCCAGAAGCTCAACTAGCGGGAGGTTCAATGAGCAGTTCTTC. This translates into CARSSTSGRFNEQFF.

This clone was picked up one time. This chain joins TRBV30 and TRBJ1-1; D possibly corresponds to TRBD1 (5 bases). This CDR3 contains 15 residues. The germline V gene has CDR1 GTSNPN and CDR2 SVGIG (reference sequence). Trimming pared 0 bases from V and 1 base from J, leaving 12 bases between. CDR3 in DNA: TGTGCCTGGAGTGTACGATCAGGGCCGAACACTGAAGCTTTCTTT. Protein: CAWSVRSGPNTEAFF.

The chain uses TRBV5-1 and TRBJ1-1; D gene ambiguous. This CDR3 region has 19 residues. CDR1 and CDR2 (germline): SGHRS, YFSETQ. The ends were cut back, 0 bases at V and 0 bases at J, with 21 bases in the middle. The CDR3 here is CASSLALRQRRALNTEAFF. The CDR3 region has the DNA TGCGCCAGCAGCTTGGCACTCCGTCAGCGCCGGGCACTGAACACTGAAGCTTTCTTT. Full variable domain (remainder filled in from reference TRBV5-1 and TRBJ1-1): KAGVTQTPRYLIKTRGQQVTLSCSPISGHRSVSWYQQTPGQGLQFLFEYFSETQRNKGNFPGRFSGRQFSNSRSEMNVSTLELGDSALYLCASSLALRQRRALNTEAFFGQGTRLTVV.

In its sample, this clone was seen once. This rearrangement joins TRBV28 to TRBJ2-5; D is unresolved. CDR1 MDHEN and CDR2 SYDVKM come from the germline V gene. The CDR3 is 14 residues long. V lost 3 bases to trimming and J lost 3 bases, with 11 bases between them. This CDR3 reads CASSLRLREETQYF. The CDR3 DNA sequence: TGTGCCAGCAGTTTGAGGCTCCGAGAAGAGACCCAGTACTTC.

This chain links TRBV6-1 with TRBJ2-5; D is undetermined. CDR3 length: 13 residues. CDR1 and CDR2 (germline): MNHNS, SASEGT. Trimming left V 1 base short and J 4 bases short, with 7 bases between. The CDR3 spells CASSEVTGETQYF. CDR3 DNA sequence: TGTGCCAGCAGTGAAGTAACGGGAGAGACCCAGTACTTC.

The V and J genes are TRBV7-6 and TRBJ1-1, with 7 bases lining up with TRBD1. The junction had 14 bases not matched to a gene; V was cut back by 0 bases and J by 10 bases. Germline V gene sequence: CDR1 SGHVS, CDR2 FNYEAQ. This CDR3 is 16 amino acids long. CDR3: CASSLALRTGRGGAFF. The CDR3 DNA reads as TGTGCCAGCAGCTTAGCCCTCAGGACAGGCCGTGGTGGAGCTTTCTTT.

DNA of the CDR3: TGTGCTAGTGGTTTAGGTCCCGCAGTCAATGAGCAGTTCTTC. This encodes CASGLGPAVNEQFF. The chain uses TRBV12-5 and TRBJ2-1; D gene ambiguous. The CDR3 loop spans 14 amino acids. V gave up 3 bases and J gave up 6 bases, with 12 bases separating them. The germline gives CDR1 LGHNT, CDR2 FRNRAP.

V is TRBV6-4 and J is TRBJ2-7, with TRBD2 matching over 8 bases. The CDR3 sequence is 14 residues long. V shed 6 bases and J 3 bases; nucleotides not matched to a gene: 7. In germline, CDR1 is MRHNA, CDR2 SNTAGT. In DNA, the CDR3 is TGTGCCAGCAGGGAGCGGGGGAGGTGCTACGAGCAGTACTTC. Amino acids: CASRERGRCYEQYF.

The chain has TRBV7-8 and TRBJ2-4, with D possibly called TRBD1 or TRBD2 (7 bases each). The germline V gene has CDR1 SGHVS and CDR2 FQNEAQ. V lost 4 bases and J 0 bases, leaving 16 bases between the germline ends. CDR3 size: 17 residues. As DNA, the CDR3 is TGTGCCAGCAGCTCGACAGGGAGGGTGGTAGCCAAAAACATTCAGTACTTC. Translating it yields CASSSTGRVVAKNIQYF.